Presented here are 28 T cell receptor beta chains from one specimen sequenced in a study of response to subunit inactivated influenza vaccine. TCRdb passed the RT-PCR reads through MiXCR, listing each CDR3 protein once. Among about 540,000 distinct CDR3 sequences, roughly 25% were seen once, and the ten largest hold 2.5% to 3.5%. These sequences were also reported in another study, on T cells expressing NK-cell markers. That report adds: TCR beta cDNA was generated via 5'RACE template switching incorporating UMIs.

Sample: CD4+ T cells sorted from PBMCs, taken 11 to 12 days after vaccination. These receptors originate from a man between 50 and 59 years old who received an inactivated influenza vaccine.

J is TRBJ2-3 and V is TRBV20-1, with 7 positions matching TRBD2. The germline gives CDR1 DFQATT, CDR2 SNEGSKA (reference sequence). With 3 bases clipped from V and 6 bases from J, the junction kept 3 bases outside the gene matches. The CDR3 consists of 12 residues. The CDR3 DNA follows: TGCAGTGCTAGTCCTAGCGGTGATACGCAGTATTTT. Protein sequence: CSASPSGDTQYF.

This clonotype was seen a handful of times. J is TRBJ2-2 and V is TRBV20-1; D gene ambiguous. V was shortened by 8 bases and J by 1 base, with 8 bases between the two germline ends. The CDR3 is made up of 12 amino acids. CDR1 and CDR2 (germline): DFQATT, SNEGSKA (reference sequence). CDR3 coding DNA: TGCAGTTTGCCTAGGAACACCGGGGAGCTGTTTTTT. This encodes CSLPRNTGELFF.

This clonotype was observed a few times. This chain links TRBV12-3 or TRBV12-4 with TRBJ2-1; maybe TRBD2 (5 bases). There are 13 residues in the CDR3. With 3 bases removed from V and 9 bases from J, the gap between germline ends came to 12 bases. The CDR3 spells CASSFGADSEQFF. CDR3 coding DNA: TGTGCCAGCAGTTTCGGAGCGGATAGTGAGCAGTTCTTC.

CDR3 coding DNA: TGTGCCAGCAGCTTACTACAGTGGGCCCACGAGACCCAGTACTTC. This sequence encodes CASSLLQWAHETQYF. The rearrangement uses TRBV11-2 and TRBJ2-5; D uncertain. The V gene's germline CDR1 is SGHAT and CDR2 FQNNGV. CDR3 length equals 15 residues. Trimming shortened V by 2 bases and J by 5 bases, and 15 bases separated the two germline ends.

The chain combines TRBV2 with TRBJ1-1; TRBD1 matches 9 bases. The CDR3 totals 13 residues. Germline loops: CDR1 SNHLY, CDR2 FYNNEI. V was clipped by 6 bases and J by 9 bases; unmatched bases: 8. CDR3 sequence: CASSTGGRSKAFF. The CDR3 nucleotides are TGTGCCAGCAGCACAGGGGGCAGGTCGAAAGCTTTCTTT.

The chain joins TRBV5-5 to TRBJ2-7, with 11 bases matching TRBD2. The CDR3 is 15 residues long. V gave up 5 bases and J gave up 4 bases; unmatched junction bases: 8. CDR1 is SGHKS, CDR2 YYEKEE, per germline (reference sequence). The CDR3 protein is CASSYIAGGTYEQYF. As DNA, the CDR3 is TGTGCCAGCAGTTATATAGCGGGGGGGACTTACGAGCAGTACTTC.

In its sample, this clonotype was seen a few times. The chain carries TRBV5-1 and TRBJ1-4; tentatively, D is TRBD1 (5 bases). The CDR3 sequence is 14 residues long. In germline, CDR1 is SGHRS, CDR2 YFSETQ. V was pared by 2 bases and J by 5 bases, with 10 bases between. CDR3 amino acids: CASSFERGNEKLFF. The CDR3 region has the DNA TGCGCCAGCAGCTTCGAGCGGGGGAATGAAAAACTGTTTTTT.

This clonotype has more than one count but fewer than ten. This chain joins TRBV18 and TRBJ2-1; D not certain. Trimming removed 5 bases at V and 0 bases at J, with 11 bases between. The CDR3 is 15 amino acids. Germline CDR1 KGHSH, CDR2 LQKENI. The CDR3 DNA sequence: TGTGCCAGCTCAGGACCGTTAGGCTCCTACAATGAGCAGTTCTTC. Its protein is CASSGPLGSYNEQFF.

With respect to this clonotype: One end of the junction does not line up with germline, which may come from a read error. The CDR3 DNA reads as TGCGCCAGAAGCCAAGCATGGAGGGGACCCTACGAGCAGTACTTC. Its translation is CARSQAWRGPYEQYF. This sequence joins TRBV4-3 and TRBJ2-7; D possibly corresponds to TRBD2 (6 bases). The CDR3 has 15 residues. Germline V gene sequence: CDR1 LGHNA, CDR2 YSLEER.

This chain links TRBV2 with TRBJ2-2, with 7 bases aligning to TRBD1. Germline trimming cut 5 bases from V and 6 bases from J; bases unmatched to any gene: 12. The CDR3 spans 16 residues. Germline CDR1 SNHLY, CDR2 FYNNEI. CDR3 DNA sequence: TGTGCCAGCAGTCCTTTATTCTCACAGGGGCCCGGGGAGCTGTTTTTT. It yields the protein CASSPLFSQGPGELFF.

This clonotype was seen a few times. DNA of the CDR3: TGCAGTGCTAGGGAGCAGGGGGTGGATAATTCACCCCTCCACTTT. As protein: CSAREQGVDNSPLHF. The chain joins TRBV20-1 to TRBJ1-6; TRBD1 agrees at 7 bases. This CDR3 is 15 amino acids long. Trimming cost V 3 bases and J 5 bases; bases outside gene matches: 7. Germline V gives CDR1 DFQATT, CDR2 SNEGSKA (reference sequence).

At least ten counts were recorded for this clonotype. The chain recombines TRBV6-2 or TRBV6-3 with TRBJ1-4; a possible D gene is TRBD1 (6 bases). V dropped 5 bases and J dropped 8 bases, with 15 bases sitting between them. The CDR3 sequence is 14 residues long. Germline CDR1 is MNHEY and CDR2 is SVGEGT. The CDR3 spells CASSNRETVEKLFF. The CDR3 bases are TGTGCCAGCAGTAACAGGGAGACGGTCGAAAAACTGTTTTTT.

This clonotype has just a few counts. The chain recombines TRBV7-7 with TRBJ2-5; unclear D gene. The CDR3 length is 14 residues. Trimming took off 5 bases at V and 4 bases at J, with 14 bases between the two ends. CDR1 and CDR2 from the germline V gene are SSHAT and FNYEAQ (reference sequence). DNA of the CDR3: TGTGCCAGCAGCCCTAATACAATGGGAGAGACCCAGTACTTC. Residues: CASSPNTMGETQYF. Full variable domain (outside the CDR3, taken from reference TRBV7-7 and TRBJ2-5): GAGVSQSPRYKVTKRGQDVTLRCDPISSHATLYWYQQALGQGPEFLTYFNYEAQPDKSGLPSDRFSAERPEGSISTLTIQRTEQRDSAMYRCASSPNTMGETQYFGPGTRLLVL.

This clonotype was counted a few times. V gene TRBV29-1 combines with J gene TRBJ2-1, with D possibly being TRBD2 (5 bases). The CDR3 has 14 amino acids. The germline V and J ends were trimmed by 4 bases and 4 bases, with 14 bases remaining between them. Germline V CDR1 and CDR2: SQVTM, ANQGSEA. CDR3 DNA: TGCAGCGTTGCGCCGGGGAGCGGTTACAATGAGCAGTTCTTC. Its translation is CSVAPGSGYNEQFF.

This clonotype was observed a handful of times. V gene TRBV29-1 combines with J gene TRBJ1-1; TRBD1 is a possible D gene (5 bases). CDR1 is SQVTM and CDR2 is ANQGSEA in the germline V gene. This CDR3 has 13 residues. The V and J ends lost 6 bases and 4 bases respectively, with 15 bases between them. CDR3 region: CSVRQTTGTEAFF. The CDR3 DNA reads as TGCAGCGTGAGACAGACTACGGGCACTGAAGCTTTCTTT.

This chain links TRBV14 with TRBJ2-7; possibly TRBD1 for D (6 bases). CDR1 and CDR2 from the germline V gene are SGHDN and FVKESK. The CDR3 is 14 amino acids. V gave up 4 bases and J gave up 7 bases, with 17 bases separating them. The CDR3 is CASSRGQATEEQYF. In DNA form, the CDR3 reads TGTGCCAGCAGCCGGGGACAAGCTACGGAGGAGCAGTACTTC. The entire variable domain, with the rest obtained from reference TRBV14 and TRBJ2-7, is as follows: EAGVTQFPSHSVIEKGQTVTLRCDPISGHDNLYWYRRVMGKEIKFLLHFVKESKQDESGMPNNRFLAERTGGTYSTLKVQPAELEDSGVYFCASSRGQATEEQYFGPGTRLTVT.

CDR3 residues: CASKGSGGVMSEQFF. The CDR3 DNA sequence: TGTGCCAGCAAGGGAAGTGGAGGGGTCATGAGTGAGCAGTTCTTC. J is TRBJ2-1 and V is TRBV6-1, with D perhaps matching TRBD2 (6 bases). Trimming removed 7 bases at V and 9 bases at J, with 22 bases between. This CDR3 spans 15 amino acids. CDR1 and CDR2 from the germline V gene are MNHNS and SASEGT.

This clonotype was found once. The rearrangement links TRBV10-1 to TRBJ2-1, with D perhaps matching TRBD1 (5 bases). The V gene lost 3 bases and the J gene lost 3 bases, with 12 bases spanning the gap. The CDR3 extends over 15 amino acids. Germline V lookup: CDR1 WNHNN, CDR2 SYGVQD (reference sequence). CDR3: CASSETQTVYNEQFF. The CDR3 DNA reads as TGCGCCAGCAGTGAAACCCAGACAGTCTACAATGAGCAGTTCTTC.

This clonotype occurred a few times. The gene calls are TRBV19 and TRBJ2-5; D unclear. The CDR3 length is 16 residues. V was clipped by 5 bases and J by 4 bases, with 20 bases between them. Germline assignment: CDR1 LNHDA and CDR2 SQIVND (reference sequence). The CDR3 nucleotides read TGTGCCAGTAGTCCCCGACTTGGCTTCAAGGGAGAGACCCAGTACTTC. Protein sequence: CASSPRLGFKGETQYF.

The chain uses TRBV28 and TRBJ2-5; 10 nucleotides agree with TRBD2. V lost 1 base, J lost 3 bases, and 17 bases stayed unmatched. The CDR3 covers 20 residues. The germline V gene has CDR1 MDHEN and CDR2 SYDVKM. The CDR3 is CASSLSWLAGVVSKEETQYF. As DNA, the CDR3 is TGTGCCAGCAGTTTATCCTGGCTAGCGGGAGTCGTGTCGAAGGAAGAGACCCAGTACTTC.

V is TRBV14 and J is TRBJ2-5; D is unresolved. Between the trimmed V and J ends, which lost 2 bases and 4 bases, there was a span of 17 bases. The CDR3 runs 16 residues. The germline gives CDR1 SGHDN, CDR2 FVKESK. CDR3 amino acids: CASSQNPTVSRETQYF. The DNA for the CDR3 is TGTGCCAGCAGCCAAAACCCGACGGTTTCCAGAGAGACCCAGTACTTC.

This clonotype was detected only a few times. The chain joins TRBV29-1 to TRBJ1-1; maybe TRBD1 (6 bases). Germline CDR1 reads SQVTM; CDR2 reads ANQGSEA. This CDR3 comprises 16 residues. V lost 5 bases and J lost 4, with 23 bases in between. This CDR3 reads CSVSGKNQGQGTEAFF. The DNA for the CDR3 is TGCAGCGTTTCGGGGAAAAACCAGGGGCAAGGCACTGAAGCTTTCTTT.

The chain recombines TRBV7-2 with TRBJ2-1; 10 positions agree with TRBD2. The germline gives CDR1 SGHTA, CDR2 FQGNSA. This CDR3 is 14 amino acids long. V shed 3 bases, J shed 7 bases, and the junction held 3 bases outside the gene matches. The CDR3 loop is CASSLTLAGNEQFF. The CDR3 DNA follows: TGTGCCAGCAGCTTGACACTAGCGGGAAATGAGCAGTTCTTC.

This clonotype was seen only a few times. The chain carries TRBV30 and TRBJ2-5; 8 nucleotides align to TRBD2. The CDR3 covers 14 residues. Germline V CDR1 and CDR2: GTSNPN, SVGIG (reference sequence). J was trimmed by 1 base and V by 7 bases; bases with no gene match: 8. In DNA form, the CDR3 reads TGTGCCTTAAGGCCAGCGGGAGTCCAAGAGACCCAGTACTTC. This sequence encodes CALRPAGVQETQYF. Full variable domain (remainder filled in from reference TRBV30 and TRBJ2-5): SQTIHQWPATLVQPVGSPLSLECTVEGTSNPNLYWYRQAAGRGLQLLFYSVGIGQISSEVPQNLSASRPQDRQFILSSKKLLLSDSGFYLCALRPAGVQETQYFGPGTRLLVL.

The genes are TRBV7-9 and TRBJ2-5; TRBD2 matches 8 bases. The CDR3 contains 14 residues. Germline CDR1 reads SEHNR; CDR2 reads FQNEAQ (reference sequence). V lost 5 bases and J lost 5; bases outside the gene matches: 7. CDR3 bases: TGTGCCAGCAGCCGTGAGCGGGAGCCGGAGACCCAGTACTTC. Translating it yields CASSREREPETQYF.

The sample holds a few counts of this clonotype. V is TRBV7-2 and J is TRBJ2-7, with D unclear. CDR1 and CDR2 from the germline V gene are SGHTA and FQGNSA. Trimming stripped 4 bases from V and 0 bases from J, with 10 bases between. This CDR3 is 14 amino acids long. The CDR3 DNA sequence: TGTGCCAGCAGCTCGGGTATCTTCTCCTACGAGCAGTACTTC. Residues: CASSSGIFSYEQYF.

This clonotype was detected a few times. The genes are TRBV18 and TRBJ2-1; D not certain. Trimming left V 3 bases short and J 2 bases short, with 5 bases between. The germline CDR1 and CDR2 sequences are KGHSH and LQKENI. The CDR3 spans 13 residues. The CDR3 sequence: CASSPAAYNEQFF. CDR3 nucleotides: TGTGCCAGCTCACCCGCGGCCTACAATGAGCAGTTCTTC.

CDR3 sequence reads: CATGILAEETQYF. The CDR3 DNA reads as TGTGCCACCGGAATACTAGCGGAAGAGACCCAGTACTTC. The chain links TRBV7-9 to TRBJ2-5, with 8 bases that match TRBD2. The CDR3 length is 13 residues. V trimming: 10 bases; J trimming: 3 bases; junction bases outside the gene matches: 7. CDR1 SEHNR and CDR2 FQNEAQ come from the germline V gene (reference sequence).